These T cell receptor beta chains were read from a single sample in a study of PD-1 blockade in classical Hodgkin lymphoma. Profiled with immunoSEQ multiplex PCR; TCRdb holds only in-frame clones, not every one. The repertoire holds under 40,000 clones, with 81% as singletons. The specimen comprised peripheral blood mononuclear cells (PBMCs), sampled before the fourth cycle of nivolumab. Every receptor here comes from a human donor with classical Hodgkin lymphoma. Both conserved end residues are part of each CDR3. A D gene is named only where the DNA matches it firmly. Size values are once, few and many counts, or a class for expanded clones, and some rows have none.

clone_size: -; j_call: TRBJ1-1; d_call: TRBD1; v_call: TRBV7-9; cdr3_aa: CASSLQGGANTEAFF; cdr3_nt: TGTGCCAGCAGCCTTCAGGGGGGGGCCAACACTGAAGCTTTCTTT
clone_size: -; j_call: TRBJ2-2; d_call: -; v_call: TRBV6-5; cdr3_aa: CASSRWSRGGELFF; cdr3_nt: TGTGCCAGCAGCCGGTGGTCCCGAGGCGGGGAGCTGTTTTTT
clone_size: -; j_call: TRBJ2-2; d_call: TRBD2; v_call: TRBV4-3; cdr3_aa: CASSQDRQGGTGELFF; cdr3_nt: TGCGCCAGCAGCCAAGATCGGCAGGGAGGGACCGGGGAGCTGTTTTTT
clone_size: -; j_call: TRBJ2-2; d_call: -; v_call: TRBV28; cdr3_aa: CASSFFTGAAGELFF; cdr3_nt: TGTGCCAGCAGTTTTTTCACGGGAGCTGCCGGGGAGCTGTTTTTT
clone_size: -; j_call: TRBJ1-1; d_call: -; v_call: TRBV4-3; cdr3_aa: CASSQDGGFVGAWTEAFF; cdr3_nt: TGCGCCAGCAGCCAAGATGGGGGGTTCGTAGGGGCATGGACTGAAGCTTTCTTT
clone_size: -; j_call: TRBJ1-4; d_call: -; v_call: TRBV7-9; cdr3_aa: CASSRGGEKLFF; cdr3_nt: TGTGCCAGCAGCCGGGGGGGCGAAAAACTGTTTTTT
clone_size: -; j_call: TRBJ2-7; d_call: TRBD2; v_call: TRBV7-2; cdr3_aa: CASSPSGLAGDYEQYF; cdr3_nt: TGTGCCAGCAGCCCGTCGGGACTAGCGGGGGATTACGAGCAGTACTTC
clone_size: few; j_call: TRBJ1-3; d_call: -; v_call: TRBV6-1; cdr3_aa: CASSERTGQTGNTIYF; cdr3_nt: TGTGCCAGCAGTGAAAGGACGGGCCAAACTGGAAACACCATATATTTT
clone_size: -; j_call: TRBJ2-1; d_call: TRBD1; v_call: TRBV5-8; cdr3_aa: CASSSYYRQGYYNEQFF; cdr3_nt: TGTGCCAGCAGCTCCTACTATAGACAGGGGTACTACAATGAGCAGTTCTTC
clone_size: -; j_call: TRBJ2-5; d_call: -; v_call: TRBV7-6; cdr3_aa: CASSLYSGGEETQYF; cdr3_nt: TGTGCCAGCAGCCTCTACTCCGGGGGCGAGGAGACCCAGTACTTC
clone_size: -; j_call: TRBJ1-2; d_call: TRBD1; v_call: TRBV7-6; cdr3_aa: CASSSDRGYGYTF; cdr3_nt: TGTGCCAGCAGCTCCGACAGGGGCTATGGCTACACCTTC
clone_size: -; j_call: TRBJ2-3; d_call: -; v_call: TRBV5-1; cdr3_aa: CASSISDTQYF; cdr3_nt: TGCGCCAGCAGCATCTCGGATACGCAGTATTTT
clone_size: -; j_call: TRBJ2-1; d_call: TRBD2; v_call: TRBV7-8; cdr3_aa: CASSLRTSGGYNEQFF; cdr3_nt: TGTGCCAGCAGCCTCCGGACTAGCGGGGGCTACAATGAGCAGTTCTTC
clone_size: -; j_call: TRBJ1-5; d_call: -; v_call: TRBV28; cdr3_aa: CASSFQGGGDSNQPQHF; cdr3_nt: TGTGCCAGCAGCTTCCAAGGGGGGGGAGATAGCAATCAGCCCCAGCATTTT
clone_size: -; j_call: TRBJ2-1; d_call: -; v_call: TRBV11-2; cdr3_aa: CASSLANTYNEQFF; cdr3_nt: TGTGCCAGCAGCTTAGCGAATACCTACAATGAGCAGTTCTTC
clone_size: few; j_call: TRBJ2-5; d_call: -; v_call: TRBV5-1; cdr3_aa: CASSFEEGETQYF; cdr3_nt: TGCGCCAGCAGCTTTGAGGAAGGTGAGACCCAGTACTTC
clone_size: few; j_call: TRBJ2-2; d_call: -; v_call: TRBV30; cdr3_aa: CARRLRNTGELFF; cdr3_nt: TGTGCCCGGCGGCTAAGGAACACCGGGGAGCTGTTTTTT
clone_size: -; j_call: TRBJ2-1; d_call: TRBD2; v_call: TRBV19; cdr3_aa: CASSPRGGRVYNEQFF; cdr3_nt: TGTGCCAGTAGCCCCCGGGGCGGGAGGGTCTACAATGAGCAGTTCTTC
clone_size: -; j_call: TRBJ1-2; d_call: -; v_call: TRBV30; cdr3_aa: CAWSVRGNYGYTF; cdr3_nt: TGTGCCTGGAGTGTAAGAGGAAACTATGGCTACACCTTC
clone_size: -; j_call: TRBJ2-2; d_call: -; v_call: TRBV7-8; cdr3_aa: CASSLVGELFF; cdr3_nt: TGTGCCAGCAGCTTAGTCGGGGAGCTGTTTTTT
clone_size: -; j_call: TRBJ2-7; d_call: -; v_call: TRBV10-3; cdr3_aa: CAISGTGSYEQYF; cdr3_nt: TGTGCCATCAGTGGGACGGGGTCCTACGAGCAGTACTTC
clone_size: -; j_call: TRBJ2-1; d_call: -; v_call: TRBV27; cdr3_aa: CASPRAHNEQFF; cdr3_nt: TGTGCCAGCCCCCGGGCCCACAATGAGCAGTTCTTC
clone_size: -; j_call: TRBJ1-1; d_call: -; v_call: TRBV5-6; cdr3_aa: CASSFGQFTEAFF; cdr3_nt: TGTGCCAGCAGCTTCGGCCAGTTCACTGAAGCTTTCTTT
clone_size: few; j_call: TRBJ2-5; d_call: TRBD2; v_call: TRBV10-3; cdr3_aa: CAISESGRGETQYF; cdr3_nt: TGTGCCATCAGTGAGTCTGGGAGGGGAGAGACCCAGTACTTC
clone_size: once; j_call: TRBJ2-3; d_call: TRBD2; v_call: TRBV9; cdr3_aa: CASSQGPRASGRGDTQYF; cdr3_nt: TGTGCCAGCAGCCAGGGGCCACGGGCTAGCGGGAGAGGAGATACGCAGTATTTT
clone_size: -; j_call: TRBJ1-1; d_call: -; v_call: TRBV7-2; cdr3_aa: CASSLEVGAFF; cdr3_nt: TGTGCCAGCAGCCTAGAGGTGGGGGCTTTCTTT
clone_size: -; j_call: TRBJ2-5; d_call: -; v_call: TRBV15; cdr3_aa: CATSRGDRAGETQYF; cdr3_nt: TGTGCCACCAGCAGAGGCGACCGGGCGGGAGAGACCCAGTACTTC
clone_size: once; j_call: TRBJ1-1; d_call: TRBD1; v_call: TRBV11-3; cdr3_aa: CASSNRGARTEAFF; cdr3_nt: TGTGCCAGCAGCAACAGGGGGGCGAGAACTGAAGCTTTCTTT
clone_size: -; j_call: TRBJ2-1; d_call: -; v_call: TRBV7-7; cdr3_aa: CASSLGQDENNEQFF; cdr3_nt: TGTGCCAGCAGCTTAGGCCAGGACGAGAACAATGAGCAGTTCTTC
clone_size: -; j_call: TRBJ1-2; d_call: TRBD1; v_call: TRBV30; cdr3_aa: CAVVRTGLDGYTF; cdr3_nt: TGTGCCGTGGTTAGGACAGGGCTCGACGGCTACACCTTC
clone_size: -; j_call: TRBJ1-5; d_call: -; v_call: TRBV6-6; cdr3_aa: CASSPSREPQHF; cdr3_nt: TGTGCCAGCAGTCCCTCTAGGGAGCCCCAGCATTTT
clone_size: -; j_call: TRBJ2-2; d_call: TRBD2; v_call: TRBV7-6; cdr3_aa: CASSLVSGSTGELFF; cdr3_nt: TGTGCCAGCAGCTTAGTTAGCGGGAGTACCGGGGAGCTGTTTTTT
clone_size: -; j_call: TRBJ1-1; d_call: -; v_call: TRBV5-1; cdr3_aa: CASSRQSNTEAFF; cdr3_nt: TGCGCCAGCAGCCGACAGTCGAACACTGAAGCTTTCTTT
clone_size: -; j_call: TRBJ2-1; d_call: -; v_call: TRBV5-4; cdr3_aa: CASSPGASSYNEQFF; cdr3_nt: TGTGCCAGCAGCCCAGGTGCGAGCTCCTACAATGAGCAGTTCTTC
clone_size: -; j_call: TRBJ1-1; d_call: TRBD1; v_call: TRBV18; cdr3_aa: CASSRDRGPRNTEAFF; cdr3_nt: TGTGCCAGCTCACGGGACAGGGGGCCGAGGAACACTGAAGCTTTCTTT
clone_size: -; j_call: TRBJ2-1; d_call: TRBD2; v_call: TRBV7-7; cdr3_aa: CASSRTSGNNEQFF; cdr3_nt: TGTGCTAGCAGCCGGACTAGCGGTAACAATGAGCAGTTCTTC
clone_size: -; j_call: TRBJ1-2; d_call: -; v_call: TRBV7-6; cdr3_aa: CASSLGSSGYGYTF; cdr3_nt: TGTGCCAGCAGCTTAGGGTCAAGCGGCTATGGCTACACCTTC
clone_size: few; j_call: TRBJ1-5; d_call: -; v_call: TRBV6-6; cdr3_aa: CASSYSLNNQPQHF; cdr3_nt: TGTGCCAGCAGTTACTCTCTCAACAATCAGCCCCAGCATTTT
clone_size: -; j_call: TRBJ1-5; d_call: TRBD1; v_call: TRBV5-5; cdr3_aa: CASSLGPGGYSNQPQHF; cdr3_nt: TGTGCCAGCAGCTTGGGCCCAGGGGGTTATAGCAATCAGCCCCAGCATTTT
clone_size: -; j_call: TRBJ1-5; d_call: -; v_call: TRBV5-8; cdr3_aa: CASSLGGARPQHF; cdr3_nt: TGTGCCAGCAGCTTGGGGGGGGCGCGGCCCCAGCATTTT
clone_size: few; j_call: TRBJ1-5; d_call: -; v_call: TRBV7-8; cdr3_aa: CASSLGNQPQHF; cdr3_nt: TGTGCCAGCAGCTTAGGTAATCAGCCCCAGCATTTT
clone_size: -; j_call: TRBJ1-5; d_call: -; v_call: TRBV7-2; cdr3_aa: CASSPPGRPQHF; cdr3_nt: TGTGCCAGCAGCCCCCCAGGGCGGCCCCAGCATTTT
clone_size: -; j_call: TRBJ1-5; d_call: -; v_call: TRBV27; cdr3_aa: CASSGGNQPQHF; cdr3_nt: TGTGCCAGCTCGGGGGGCAATCAGCCCCAGCATTTT
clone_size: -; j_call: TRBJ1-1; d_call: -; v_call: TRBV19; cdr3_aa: CASSIEGVGRNTEAFF; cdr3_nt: TGTGCCAGTAGTATAGAGGGGGTTGGTAGGAACACTGAAGCTTTCTTT
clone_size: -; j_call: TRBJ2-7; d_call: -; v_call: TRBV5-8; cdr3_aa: CASSPGPNYEQYF; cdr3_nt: TGTGCCAGCAGTCCGGGCCCAAATTACGAGCAGTACTTC